This T cell receptor (beta chain) was identified in a study of human T cells and chemical hapten exposure. MiXCR, run by TCRdb on the RACE reads, gives a single entry per CDR3 protein. The table lists just over 70,000 distinct CDR3 sequences, around 10% of them singletons, with more than 1.3% in the top ten. Time point meaning: patch test 3, about 24 weeks after DPC sensitization. This sample's treatment: therapeutic diphenylcyclopropenone sensitization with weekly scalp DPC. This clonotype was counted at least ten times. Germline V gene lookup returns CDR1 DFQATT and CDR2 SNEGSKA (reference sequence). This CDR3 spans 13 amino acids. Trimming took off 7 bases at V and 0 bases at J, with 11 bases between the two ends.

V is TRBV20-1 and J is TRBJ2-3; D gene ambiguous. The sequence was collected from a woman in her 50s with alopecia areata. Some clones in this sample may be carry-over from other donors' samples. The specimen was whole blood, collected in connection with sensitization to the hapten diphenylcyclopropenone (DPC). CDR3: CSGAASSTDTQYF. The DNA for the CDR3 is TGCAGTGGGGCCGCATCTAGCACAGATACGCAGTATTTT.